This T cell receptor (beta chain) was sequenced for a study of blood T cell repertoires in COVID-19. On the study more broadly: The cDNA or gDNA used as material had been derived from T cells, B-cell-depleted T cells, or PBMCs.

The ends were cut back, 4 bases at V and 3 bases at J, with 10 bases in the middle. This CDR3 is 14 amino acids long. Germline values: CDR1 SGHRS, CDR2 YFSETQ. Original data processing: How many nucleated cells were present was estimated from reference gene primer amplification. The assay was immunoSEQ multiplex PCR, and TCRdb's table has in-frame clones only and misses some. V and J calls plus clone size are reproduced from that table; the DNA served to infer D and trimming. The sample records 180,000 or so clones, about 89% being singletons. This clonotype was sampled from a man aged 40-49 years with acute or convalescent COVID-19. The chain combines TRBV5-1 with TRBJ1-4, with D uncertain. Sequencing was done on a sample of peripheral blood. CDR3 sequence reads: CASSLTGANEKLFF. CDR3 in DNA: TGCGCCAGCAGCCTAACGGGAGCTAATGAAAAACTGTTTTTT.